The 29 T cell receptor beta chains below all came from one sample that was sequenced in a study of blood T cell repertoires in COVID-19. The assay was immunoSEQ multiplex PCR, and TCRdb's table has in-frame clones only and misses some. The sample contains a few hundred thousand clones, around 80% of which appear only once. What was sequenced was peripheral blood. The receptors stem from a woman aged 25 to 39 with COVID-19, enrolled during active disease.

A single count supports this clone. The chain joins TRBV19 to TRBJ2-7; D is unresolved. This CDR3 is 15 amino acids long. The V end was cut by 2 bases, the J end by 5 bases, with 16 bases between. Germline V CDR1 and CDR2: LNHDA, SQIVND (reference sequence). CDR3 nucleotides: TGTGCCAGTAGTATACTAACCTCTTCGAAGAACGAGCAGTACTTC. The encoded protein is CASSILTSSKNEQYF.

Turning to this clone: Other DNA sequences in this specimen translate into the identical CDR3. This chain uses TRBV7-2 with TRBJ2-5; D ambiguous. The CDR3 has 13 amino acids. CDR1 and CDR2 from the germline V gene are SGHTA and FQGNSA. V shed 2 bases and J shed 2 bases, with 6 bases lying between them. CDR3 amino acids: CASSLHIQETQYF. For the CDR3, the DNA is TGTGCCAGCAGCTTACACATACAAGAGACCCAGTACTTC.

The gene calls are TRBV10-3 and TRBJ2-1; 11 bases agree with TRBD2. The J segment lost 4 bases and the V segment lost 6 bases, leaving 5 bases of the junction unmatched. CDR3 length: 15 amino acids. CDR1 and CDR2 from the germline V gene are ENHRY and SYGVKD. CDR3 sequence reads: CAISTSGSRYNEQFF. CDR3 nucleotides: TGTGCCATCAGCACTAGCGGGAGTAGATACAATGAGCAGTTCTTC.

The chain uses TRBV29-1 and TRBJ2-3; D is possibly TRBD2 (7 bases). V was trimmed by 0 bases and J by 4 bases, leaving 17 bases between them. The CDR3 totals 16 residues. Looked up from germline, CDR1 is SQVTM and CDR2 is ANQGSEA. The CDR3 DNA follows: TGCAGCGTTGAAGATTACACGGGGGGCGGCGCAGATACGCAGTATTTT. Its protein product is CSVEDYTGGGADTQYF.

The V call is TRBV11-2, the J call TRBJ2-5, with 10 positions matching TRBD2. Trimming at V came to 3 bases and at J to 5 bases, leaving 6 bases not matched to a gene. This CDR3 contains 15 residues. Per the germline V gene, CDR1 is SGHAT and CDR2 is FQNNGV. CDR3 amino acids: CASSFSGGNSETQYF. The CDR3 nucleotides are TGTGCCAGCAGCTTTAGCGGGGGGAATTCGGAGACCCAGTACTTC.

J is TRBJ1-2 and V is TRBV9; weak D call: TRBD1 (5 bases). This CDR3 region has 14 residues. V lost 0 bases, J lost 6 bases, and 12 bases lay in between. Germline V gene sequence: CDR1 SGDLS, CDR2 YYNGEE. The CDR3 spells CASSVAGQGNGYTF. CDR3 nucleotide sequence: TGTGCCAGCAGCGTAGCCGGCCAGGGAAATGGCTACACCTTC. The whole variable domain, remainder taken from reference TRBV9 and TRBJ1-2, is DSGVTQTPKHLITATGQRVTLRCSPRSGDLSVYWYQQSLDQGLQFLIQYYNGEERAKGNILERFSAQQFPDLHSELNLSSLELGDSALYFCASSVAGQGNGYTFGSGTRLTVV.

This rearrangement joins TRBV25-1 to TRBJ2-3, with 8 nucleotides matching TRBD2. The germline gives CDR1 MGHDK, CDR2 SYGVNS. CDR3 length: 14 residues. Unmatched junction bases numbered 3, after V lost 4 bases and J lost 3 bases. The CDR3 bases are TGTGCCAGCAGTGGTTTAGCGGGGACAGATACGCAGTATTTT. Protein sequence: CASSGLAGTDTQYF. The full variable domain, with the rest looked up from reference TRBV25-1 and TRBJ2-3, is EADIYQTPRYLVIGTGKKITLECSQTMGHDKMYWYQQDPGMELHLIHYSYGVNSTEKGDLSSESTVSRIRTEHFPLTLESARPSHTSQYLCASSGLAGTDTQYFGPGTRLTVL.

The chain combines TRBV7-2 with TRBJ1-2; possibly TRBD1 for D (6 bases). The CDR3 sequence is 17 residues long. Trimming shortened V by 1 base and J by 0 bases, and 15 bases separated the two germline ends. Germline values: CDR1 SGHTA, CDR2 FQGNSA. This CDR3 is CASSLGGWDKANYGYTF. The CDR3 bases are TGTGCCAGCAGCTTAGGGGGGTGGGACAAAGCTAACTATGGCTACACCTTC.

The rearrangement uses TRBV6-1 and TRBJ1-5; D is unclear. Germline assignment: CDR1 MNHNS and CDR2 SASEGT. The V end was cut by 2 bases, the J end by 5 bases, with 7 bases between. The CDR3 is 13 amino acids. The CDR3 region is CASSESGDQPQHF. The CDR3 DNA reads TGTGCCAGCAGTGAATCCGGGGATCAGCCCCAGCATTTT.

The gene calls are TRBV2 and TRBJ2-6; 7 bases align to TRBD1. The CDR3 covers 17 residues. V shed 5 bases, J shed 0 bases, and the junction held 7 bases outside the gene matches. Germline V CDR1 and CDR2: SNHLY, FYNNEI. In DNA form, the CDR3 reads TGTGCCAGCAGTCCGACAGGGATTAGCTCTGGGGCCAACGTCCTGACTTTC. The encoded protein is CASSPTGISSGANVLTF.

In its sample, this clone was seen a few times. J is TRBJ1-6 and V is TRBV5-6, with 8 bases matching TRBD1. J gave up 9 bases and V 3 bases, and 17 bases lay outside the gene matches. The CDR3 is 18 amino acids. Germline V gives CDR1 SGHDT, CDR2 YYEEEE. Here the CDR3 DNA reads TGTGCCAGCAGCTCCCTAAAGACAGGGGAAGGGTTGAGTTCACCCCTCCACTTT. This encodes CASSSLKTGEGLSSPLHF.

This clone came up once. The chain combines TRBV7-2 with TRBJ2-5, with 8 bases aligning to TRBD2. V shed 2 bases, J shed 3 bases, and the junction held 5 bases outside the gene matches. Per the germline V gene, CDR1 is SGHTA and CDR2 is FQGNSA. CDR3 length: 15 amino acids. The CDR3 reads CASSLTGTREETQYF. CDR3 DNA sequence: TGTGCCAGCAGCTTAACCGGGACTAGAGAAGAGACCCAGTACTTC.

Only one count was recorded for this clone. CDR3 bases: TGTGCCAGCAGTTACTCGGCCAGTCAGACTGAGCAGTACTTC. Residues: CASSYSASQTEQYF. The chain joins TRBV6-5 to TRBJ2-7; no firm D call. CDR1 and CDR2 from the germline V gene are MNHEY and SVGAGI. V lost 0 bases, J lost 7 bases, and 13 bases lay in between. This CDR3 region has 14 residues.

The J gene is TRBJ1-5, the V gene TRBV29-1, with D possibly being TRBD1 (5 bases). The CDR3 contains 13 residues. Deletions cut 6 bases from V and 4 bases from J, with 13 bases between. The V gene's germline CDR1 is SQVTM and CDR2 ANQGSEA. Here the CDR3 reads CSVRDGGNQPQHF. The CDR3 region has the DNA TGCAGCGTGAGGGACGGGGGAAATCAGCCCCAGCATTTT.

Only one count was recorded for this clone. The rearrangement uses TRBV28 and TRBJ2-7; D gene uncertain. The V end lost 2 bases, the J end lost 6 bases, and 11 bases lay between the germline ends. CDR1 is MDHEN, CDR2 SYDVKM, per germline. The CDR3 consists of 13 residues. DNA of the CDR3: TGTGCCAGCAGTTTAGGGTTCAGGTCCGAGCAGTACTTC. It encodes CASSLGFRSEQYF.

Remarks on this clone: Relative to the germline gene, one junction end is altered; a read error may explain this. The rearrangement uses TRBV30 and TRBJ1-2, with D perhaps TRBD1 (6 bases). Germline values: CDR1 GTSNPN, CDR2 SVGIG (reference sequence). The CDR3 length is 14 residues. The CDR3 coding sequence is TGTGCCCGGAGGGTCGGGGGGACAAACTATGGCTACACCTTC. This sequence encodes CARRVGGTNYGYTF.

The genes are TRBV5-4 and TRBJ2-1; 14 positions match TRBD2. The CDR3 contains 18 residues. The germline CDR1 and CDR2 sequences are SGHNT and YYREEE (reference sequence). V dropped 2 bases and J dropped 8; count of bases not matched to a gene: 12. CDR3 DNA: TGTGCCAGCAGCTTCATGCCCCAGGGACTAGCGGGAGATGATGAGCAGTTCTTC. As protein: CASSFMPQGLAGDDEQFF. Full variable domain (rest looked up from reference TRBV5-4 and TRBJ2-1): ETGVTQSPTHLIKTRGQQVTLRCSSQSGHNTVSWYQQALGQGPQFIFQYYREEENGRGNFPPRFSGLQFPNYSSELNVNALELDDSALYLCASSFMPQGLAGDDEQFFGPGTRLTVL.

The chain uses TRBV28 and TRBJ2-7; TRBD1 might be the D (5 bases). V was clipped by 6 bases and J by 3 bases, with 9 bases between them. Germline lookup yields CDR1 MDHEN and CDR2 SYDVKM. CDR3 length equals 12 residues. The CDR3 DNA sequence: TGTGCCAGCAGGTACGACAGCTACGAGCAGTACTTC. It is translated as CASRYDSYEQYF.

In this sample, this clone turned up a few times. The chain employs TRBV10-3 and TRBJ2-7, with TRBD2 identical over 8 bases. Germline CDR1 reads ENHRY; CDR2 reads SYGVKD. The ends lost 6 bases at V and 3 bases at J; junction bases unmatched: 4. The CDR3 length is 13 residues. The CDR3 reads CAIRSSGIYEQYF. The CDR3 DNA reads TGTGCCATCAGGAGTAGCGGGATCTACGAGCAGTACTTC.

The genes are TRBV3-1 (or the pseudogene TRBV3-2) and TRBJ1-5, with 7 bases that match TRBD1. The CDR3 covers 16 residues. The germline V gene encodes CDR1 LGHDT and CDR2 YNNKEL (reference sequence). V lost 2 bases, J lost 3 bases, and 7 bases stayed unmatched. CDR3 sequence reads: CASSQKTGAPNQPQHF. CDR3 DNA sequence: TGTGCCAGCAGCCAAAAAACAGGGGCCCCCAATCAGCCCCAGCATTTT.

The chain links TRBV7-6 to TRBJ2-1; 9 bases map to TRBD2. This CDR3 has 12 residues. The J segment lost 8 bases and the V segment lost 5 bases, leaving 1 base of the junction unmatched. Germline-derived CDR1 and CDR2 are SGHVS and FNYEAQ. Written as DNA, the CDR3 is TGTGCCAGCAGCCCTAGCGGGGATGAGCAGTTCTTC. Its translation: CASSPSGDEQFF.

The genes are TRBV6-5 and TRBJ1-6; tentatively, D is TRBD1 (5 bases). Germline lookup yields CDR1 MNHEY and CDR2 SVGAGI. V was trimmed by 8 bases and J by 7 bases, leaving 12 bases between them. The CDR3 spans 13 residues. DNA of the CDR3: TGTGCCAGCGCCCCGGGGGTCAATTCACCCCTCCACTTT. It is translated as CASAPGVNSPLHF.

V is TRBV28 and J is TRBJ2-5, with D perhaps matching TRBD1 (6 bases). Germline-derived CDR1 and CDR2 are MDHEN and SYDVKM. CDR3 size: 14 residues. Trimming removed 6 bases at V and 2 bases at J, with 13 bases between. The CDR3 bases are TGTGCCAGCAGCAACTTAGGGGGACAAGAGACCCAGTACTTC. Translating gives CASSNLGGQETQYF.

The V gene is TRBV6-4, the J gene TRBJ1-1; no reliable D call. The germline V gene has CDR1 MRHNA and CDR2 SNTAGT. V lost 7 bases and J 0 bases, leaving 9 bases between the germline ends. The CDR3 runs 13 residues. DNA of the CDR3: TGTGCCAGCAAGAAAGACTTGAACACTGAAGCTTTCTTT. Its translation is CASKKDLNTEAFF.

This rearrangement joins TRBV19 to TRBJ2-2; 7 bases line up with TRBD2. The CDR3 runs to 14 residues. Germline CDR1 and CDR2: LNHDA and SQIVND (reference sequence). With V trimmed by 8 bases and J by 6 bases, 9 bases remained unmatched. CDR3 sequence: CASRGGEEPGELFF. The DNA of the CDR3 is TGTGCCAGTCGTGGGGGGGAAGAACCCGGGGAGCTGTTTTTT. The full variable domain, in which reference TRBV19 and TRBJ2-2 provide the parts outside the CDR3, is DGGITQSPKYLFRKEGQNVTLSCEQNLNHDAMYWYRQDPGQGLRLIYYSQIVNDFQKGDIAEGYSVSREKKESFPLTVTSAQKNPTAFYLCASRGGEEPGELFFGEGSRLTVL.

The chain recombines TRBV4-3 with TRBJ1-2, with D uncertain. Trimming shortened V by 0 bases and J by 7 bases, and 12 bases separated the two germline ends. The CDR3 is 14 residues long. Germline CDR1 LGHNA, CDR2 YSLEER. CDR3 residues: CASSQDWAPAGYTF. The CDR3 bases are TGCGCCAGCAGCCAAGACTGGGCCCCGGCTGGCTACACCTTC.

J is TRBJ2-7 and V is TRBV9, with 8 positions matching TRBD2. Germline values: CDR1 SGDLS, CDR2 YYNGEE. The trim removed 1 base at V and 7 bases at J, leaving 13 bases unmatched. CDR3 length: 16 amino acids. The DNA of the CDR3 is TGTGCCAGCAGCGTAAAGCAAACTAGCGGCCCGTGGGAGCAGTACTTC. The encoded protein is CASSVKQTSGPWEQYF.

The V gene is TRBV7-2, the J gene TRBJ2-3; no reliable D call. The CDR3 loop spans 16 amino acids. The germline V and J ends were trimmed by 5 bases and 0 bases, with 15 bases remaining between them. Germline CDR1 is SGHTA and CDR2 is FQGNSA. The CDR3 sequence is CASSPRGTFSTDTQYF. CDR3 in DNA: TGTGCCAGCAGCCCCCGCGGCACATTTAGCACAGATACGCAGTATTTT.

The gene calls are TRBV6-2 or TRBV6-3 and TRBJ1-5; no firm D call. V lost 0 bases and J lost 6, with 18 bases in between. CDR3 length: 17 residues. CDR1 is MNHEY and CDR2 is SVGEGT in the germline V gene. The CDR3 loop reads CASSYSELGILGQPQHF. The CDR3 region has the DNA TGTGCCAGCAGTTACTCGGAGTTAGGAATACTGGGTCAGCCCCAGCATTTT.